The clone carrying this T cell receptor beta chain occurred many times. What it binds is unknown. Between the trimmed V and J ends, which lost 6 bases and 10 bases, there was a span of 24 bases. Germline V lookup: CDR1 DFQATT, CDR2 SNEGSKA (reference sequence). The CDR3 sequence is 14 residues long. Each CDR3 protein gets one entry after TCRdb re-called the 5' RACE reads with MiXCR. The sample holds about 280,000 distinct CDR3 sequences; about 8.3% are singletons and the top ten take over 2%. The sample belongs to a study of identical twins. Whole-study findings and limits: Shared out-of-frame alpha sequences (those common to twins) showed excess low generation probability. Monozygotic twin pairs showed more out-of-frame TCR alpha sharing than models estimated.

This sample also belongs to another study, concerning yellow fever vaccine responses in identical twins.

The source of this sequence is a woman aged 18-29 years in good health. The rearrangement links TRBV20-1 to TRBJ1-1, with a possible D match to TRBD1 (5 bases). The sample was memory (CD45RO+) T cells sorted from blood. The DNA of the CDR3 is TGCAGTGCAGCACCAGAGGACACTCGAAGGGGAGCTTTCTTT. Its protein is CSAAPEDTRRGAFF.